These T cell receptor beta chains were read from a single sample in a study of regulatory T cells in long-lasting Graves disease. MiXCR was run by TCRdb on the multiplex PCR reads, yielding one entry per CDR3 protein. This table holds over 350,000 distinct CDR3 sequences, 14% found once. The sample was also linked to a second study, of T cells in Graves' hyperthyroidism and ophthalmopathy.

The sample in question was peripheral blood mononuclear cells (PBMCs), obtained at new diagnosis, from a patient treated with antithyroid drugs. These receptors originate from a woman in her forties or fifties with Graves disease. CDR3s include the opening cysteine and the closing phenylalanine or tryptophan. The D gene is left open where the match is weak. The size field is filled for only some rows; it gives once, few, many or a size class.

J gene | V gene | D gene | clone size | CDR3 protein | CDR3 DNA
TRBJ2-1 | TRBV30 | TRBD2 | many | CAWRTSGSGTFF | TGTGCCTGGAGGACTAGCGGGAGTGGAACGTTCTTC
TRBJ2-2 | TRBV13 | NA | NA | CASSLRGSGELFF | TGTGCCAGCAGCTTACGGGGTTCCGGGGAGCTGTTTTTT
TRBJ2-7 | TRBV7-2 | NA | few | CASSLSDYSYEQYF | TGTGCCAGCAGCTTAAGTGACTACTCCTACGAGCAGTACTTC
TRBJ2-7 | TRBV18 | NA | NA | CASSPRTLPYEQYF | TGTGCCAGCTCACCACGGACTTTGCCCTACGAGCAGTACTTC
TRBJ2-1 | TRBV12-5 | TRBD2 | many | CASGLSPGLATEQFF | TGTGCTAGTGGTTTGTCTCCGGGACTAGCTACTGAGCAGTTCTTC
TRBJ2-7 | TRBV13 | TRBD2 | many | CASSRERESGYEQYF | TGTGCCAGCAGCCGCGAGCGGGAGAGTGGTTACGAGCAGTACTTC
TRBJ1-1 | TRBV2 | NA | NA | CASNSGTNTEAFF | TGTGCCAGCAATTCGGGAACGAACACTGAAGCTTTCTTT
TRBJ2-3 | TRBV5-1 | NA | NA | CASSLGATGSDTQYF | TGCGCCAGCAGCTTGGGAGCTACAGGGTCAGATACGCAGTATTTT
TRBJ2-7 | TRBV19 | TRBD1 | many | CASSIASGQGGSYEQYF | TGTGCCAGTAGTATAGCTTCTGGACAGGGAGGTTCCTACGAGCAGTACTTC
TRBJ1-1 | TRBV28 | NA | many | CASSLGGWGRVNTEAFF | TGTGCCAGCAGTTTAGGCGGGTGGGGCAGGGTGAACACTGAAGCTTTCTTT
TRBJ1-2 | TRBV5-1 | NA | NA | CASSLAGKTNYGYTF | TGCGCCAGCAGCTTGGCCGGGAAGACTAACTATGGCTACACCTTC
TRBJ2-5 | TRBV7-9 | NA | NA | CASSSQGLKFQYF | TGTGCCAGCAGCTCCCAAGGACTCAAGTTCCAGTACTTC
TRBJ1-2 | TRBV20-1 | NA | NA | CSARDLSRNYGYTF | TGCAGTGCTAGAGATTTATCCAGGAACTATGGCTACACCTTC
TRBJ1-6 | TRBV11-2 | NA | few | CASGYNLPLHF | TGTGCCAGCGGGTATAATTTACCCCTCCACTTT
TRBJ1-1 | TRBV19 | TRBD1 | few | CASSIERGLNTEAFF | TGTGCCAGTAGTATAGAGAGGGGGCTGAACACTGAAGCTTTCTTT
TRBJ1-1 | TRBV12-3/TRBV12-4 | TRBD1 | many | CASRPGQVNTEAFF | TGTGCCAGCAGACCGGGACAGGTGAACACTGAAGCTTTCTTT
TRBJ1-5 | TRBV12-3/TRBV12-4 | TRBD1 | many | CASSLTGGGQPQHF | TGTGCCAGCAGTTTGACAGGGGGTGGACAGCCCCAGCATTTT
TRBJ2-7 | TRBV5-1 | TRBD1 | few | CASSPGQARGEQYF | TGCGCCAGCAGCCCCGGACAGGCCCGGGGCGAGCAGTACTTC
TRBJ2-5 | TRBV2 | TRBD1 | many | CASSPDRGQETQYF | TGTGCCAGCAGCCCGGACAGGGGGCAGGAGACCCAGTACTTC
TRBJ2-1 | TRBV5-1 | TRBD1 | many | CASSKLRDSPHYNEQFF | TGCGCCAGCAGCAAACTCCGGGACAGCCCTCACTACAATGAGCAGTTCTTC